This T cell receptor (beta chain) emerged from a study of Ad26.COV2.S vaccination and SARS-CoV-2 variants. Background on the study: Into the muscle, Ad26.COV2.S was dosed once or twice, 56 days apart. Regarding the study as a whole: Measures of TCR breadth and depth may have fallen short of total T cell responses.

This sample's treatment: about 20 received Ad26.COV2.S at low or high dose, single or two shots; several received placebo; per-sample allocation not given. Sampling was performed 63 days after the first vaccine or placebo injection. An Ad26 vector that expressed Wuhan-strain SARS-CoV-2 spike constituted the vaccine. Comment on this clone: As yet, its antigen is unknown.

Germline loops: CDR1 SEHNR, CDR2 FQNEAQ (reference sequence). Trimming removed 7 bases from V and 6 bases from J, with 15 bases in between. The CDR3 runs 14 residues. The table came from immunoSEQ multiplex PCR; TCRdb's copy has only in-frame clones and leaves some out. The data contain about 280,000 clones, around 87% of them seen just once; the ten biggest clones take up roughly 3.5%. The gene calls are TRBV7-9 and TRBJ2-2, with D perhaps matching TRBD1 or TRBD2 (5 bases each). The sequence was obtained from a person aged 18-65 years who received the Ad26.COV2.S COVID-19 vaccine or a placebo. Sequencing was performed on peripheral blood, taken in a trial of Ad26.COV2.S vaccine versus placebo. CDR3 residues: CASTPYGAAGELFF. The CDR3 DNA is TGTGCCAGCACCCCCTACGGGGCGGCCGGGGAGCTGTTTTTT.